This TCR beta chain was retrieved from a study of brain T cells in children with intractable seizures. Study-level findings and limits: Patients' HCMV serostatus was unknown; virus specificity rests on CDR3 similarity alone.

A word on this clone: The antigen is not known.

Sequencing used immunoSEQ multiplex PCR; TCRdb keeps in-frame clones, though not all of them. The data contain some 80,000 clones, around 91% of them seen just once; the ten biggest clones take up about 24%. The junction had 7 bases not matched to a gene; V was cut back by 2 bases and J by 5 bases. CDR1 is MNHEY, CDR2 SVGAGI, per germline. This CDR3 is 16 amino acids long. Surgery cases with the highest brain T cell transcript signatures were chosen for sequencing. Pre-surgery treatment included at least one anti-epileptic drug. This specimen was peripheral blood, taken at surgery. V is TRBV6-5 and J is TRBJ2-2; 8 bases map to TRBD2. This receptor was identified in a girl aged 2-10 years with Rasmussen encephalitis and intractable seizures. CDR3 in DNA: TGTGCCAGCAGTTACGGGCGGGAGCGGGGGACCGGGGAGCTGTTTTTT. It translates to CASSYGRERGTGELFF.